This TCR beta chain stems from a study of T-cell memory formation after mild COVID-19. The CDR3 extends over 15 amino acids. The V end lost 0 bases, the J end lost 4 bases, and 12 bases lay between the germline ends. CDR1 and CDR2 from the germline V gene are SGHRS and YFSETQ. Only a few counts were recorded for this clonotype. TCRdb re-analysed the 5' RACE reads in MiXCR, keeping a single row per CDR3 protein. The sample lists some 450,000 distinct CDR3 sequences, around 17% occurring once. The sequence came from a man between 18 and 35 years old who had mild COVID-19 (a few samples of this study predate the infection). Cell type and time point are not known. The sample taken for sequencing was PBMCs or a T cell subset sorted from them (not recorded which). The chain joins TRBV5-1 to TRBJ2-3; tentative D call: TRBD2 (6 bases). Written as DNA, the CDR3 is TGCGCCAGCAGCTTGGGCGGGGTGGTCCCAGATACGCAGTATTTT. Translated: CASSLGGVVPDTQYF. Complete variable domain (other parts from reference TRBV5-1 and TRBJ2-3): KAGVTQTPRYLIKTRGQQVTLSCSPISGHRSVSWYQQTPGQGLQFLFEYFSETQRNKGNFPGRFSGRQFSNSRSEMNVSTLELGDSALYLCASSLGGVVPDTQYFGPGTRLTVL.